Shown below are 13 T cell receptor beta chains from a single sample sequenced in a study of T-cell memory formation after mild COVID-19. TCRdb ran MiXCR on the 5' RACE reads and lists one entry per CDR3 protein. The table shows about 410,000 distinct CDR3 sequences, with roughly 18% occurring only once. The source material was PBMCs or a T cell subset sorted from them (not recorded which). Every receptor here comes from a man between 18 and 35 years old who had mild COVID-19 (a few samples of this study predate the infection). Cell type and time point are not known.

This clonotype showed up just a few times. V is TRBV5-1 and J is TRBJ2-5, with TRBD1 matching over 8 bases. Trimming took 4 bases from V and 3 from J; bases not matched to a gene: 11. Germline-derived CDR1 and CDR2 are SGHRS and YFSETQ. The length of the CDR3 is 16 residues. The CDR3 sequence: CASSPPGQGAEETQYF. The CDR3 bases are TGCGCCAGCAGCCCCCCGGGGCAGGGGGCTGAAGAGACCCAGTACTTC.

The rearrangement uses TRBV2 and TRBJ1-5; D unclear. Germline assignment: CDR1 SNHLY and CDR2 FYNNEI. Trimming cost V 3 bases and J 2 bases, with 11 bases left between them. The CDR3 covers 15 residues. The CDR3 here is CASSDQFLGNQPQHF. The CDR3 DNA reads TGTGCCAGCAGTGATCAGTTCTTGGGCAATCAGCCCCAGCATTTT.

About this clonotype itself: Since a much larger clone is just one base distant, this may be a read error. The CDR3: CASSYYSYNEQFF. The CDR3, as DNA: TGTGCCAGCAGTTACTACAGCTACAATGAGCAGTTCTTC. The chain couples TRBV6-2 or TRBV6-3 to TRBJ2-1; D gene uncertain. The CDR3 length is 13 residues. Trimming cost V 1 base and J 3 bases, with 4 bases left between them. The germline CDR1 and CDR2 sequences are MNHEY and SVGEGT.

This chain uses TRBV5-1 with TRBJ2-1; 7 bases agree with TRBD2. The V and J ends lost 4 bases and 6 bases, in that order; junction bases with no gene match: 7. CDR1 and CDR2 (germline): SGHRS, YFSETQ. This CDR3 contains 14 residues. CDR3 coding DNA: TGCGCCAGCAGCCCTAGGACTAGACGCAATGAGCAGTTCTTC. Its translation is CASSPRTRRNEQFF.

This sequence joins TRBV10-3 and TRBJ1-5; 9 positions match TRBD1. The germline CDR1 and CDR2 sequences are ENHRY and SYGVKD. J was trimmed by 4 bases and V by 2 bases; bases with no gene match: 6. This CDR3 spans 16 amino acids. Written as DNA, the CDR3 is TGTGCCATCAGTGAGGTCTGGGGGACAGGGAATCAGCCCCAGCATTTT. This sequence encodes CAISEVWGTGNQPQHF.

This clonotype was counted only a few times. The chain joins TRBV11-2 to TRBJ2-3; 7 nucleotides align to TRBD1. The CDR3 runs to 15 residues. J was trimmed by 1 base and V by 7 bases; bases with no gene match: 8. The germline gives CDR1 SGHAT, CDR2 FQNNGV. CDR3 loop: CASNQGVGGTDTQYF. The CDR3 nucleotides read TGTGCCAGCAACCAGGGGGTCGGTGGCACAGATACGCAGTATTTT.

This clonotype has more than one count but fewer than ten. J is TRBJ2-7 and V is TRBV5-1; 11 bases line up with TRBD2. Germline CDR1 reads SGHRS; CDR2 reads YFSETQ. J lost 3 bases, V lost 2 bases, and 1 base had no gene match. This CDR3 has 14 residues. The CDR3 protein is CASSFSGGDYEQYF. The CDR3, as DNA: TGCGCCAGCAGCTTTAGCGGGGGGGACTACGAGCAGTACTTC.

The chain carries TRBV27 and TRBJ2-4, with 8 bases identical to TRBD2. This CDR3 is 12 amino acids long. Unmatched junction bases numbered 5, after V lost 8 bases and J lost 8 bases. Germline assignment: CDR1 MNHEY and CDR2 SMNVEV (reference sequence). DNA of the CDR3: TGTGCCAGCGTCGGGGGGGGTGACATTCAGTACTTC. Residues: CASVGGGDIQYF.

This chain uses TRBV4-2 with TRBJ2-5, with no clear D. V lost 0 bases and J lost 1, with 12 bases in between. There are 16 residues in the CDR3. Looked up from germline, CDR1 is LGHNA and CDR2 is YNFKEQ. CDR3 DNA: TGTGCCAGCAGCCAAGATGAAGGATGGGGCCAAGAGACCCAGTACTTC. It translates to CASSQDEGWGQETQYF.

The CDR3 spells CASSSNYLSGQPLHF. As DNA, the CDR3 is TGTGCCAGCAGCTCAAACTATCTGTCGGGCCAACCCCTCCACTTT. The chain couples TRBV7-9 to TRBJ1-6; D is uncertain. Per the germline V gene, CDR1 is SEHNR and CDR2 is FQNEAQ (reference sequence). The V gene lost 4 bases and the J gene lost 12 bases, with 19 bases spanning the gap. The CDR3 runs to 15 residues.

The chain joins TRBV3-1 to TRBJ2-2; D not certain. This CDR3 is 15 amino acids long. CDR1 and CDR2 from the germline V gene are LGHDT and YNNKEL (reference sequence). Trimming pared 0 bases from V and 2 bases from J, leaving 7 bases between. This CDR3 reads CASSQDPSNTGELFF. As DNA, the CDR3 is TGTGCCAGCAGCCAAGATCCGAGTAACACCGGGGAGCTGTTTTTT. Looking up the rest from reference TRBV3-1 and TRBJ2-2 gives the full variable domain: DTAVSQTPKYLVTQMGNDKSIKCEQNLGHDTMYWYKQDSKKFLKIMFSYNNKELIINETVPNRFSPKSPDKAHLNLHINSLELGDSAVYFCASSQDPSNTGELFFGEGSRLTVL.

The rearrangement uses TRBV3-1 and TRBJ2-2; D ambiguous. Germline V gives CDR1 LGHDT, CDR2 YNNKEL (reference sequence). Trimming shortened V by 1 base and J by 5 bases, and 8 bases separated the two germline ends. CDR3 length: 14 amino acids. CDR3 in DNA: TGTGCCAGCAGCCAAGTCGGTGGGACCGGGGAGCTGTTTTTT. Amino acid sequence: CASSQVGGTGELFF.

This clonotype was picked up one time. The chain joins TRBV4-2 to TRBJ1-4; D might be TRBD1 (5 bases). This CDR3 region has 14 residues. V gave up 4 bases and J gave up 5 bases, with 11 bases separating them. Germline CDR1 LGHNA, CDR2 YNFKEQ. Here the CDR3 DNA reads TGTGCCAGCAGCCCAGGGAGTCAAAATGAAAAACTGTTTTTT. Translating it yields CASSPGSQNEKLFF.